The following is a TCR beta chain sequence with its context. The source of the sample is a study of blood T cell repertoires in COVID-19. Study-wide context: The United States, Italy and Spain supplied acute and convalescent COVID-19 samples. T cells, B-cell-depleted T cells, or PBMCs provided the cDNA or gDNA that served as material.

The authors' processing: Reference gene primer amplification yielded estimated nucleated cell counts. Clones were sequenced by immunoSEQ multiplex PCR, and TCRdb holds only the in-frame ones, with some missing. V and J calls and clone size come straight from that table; D and trimming were deduced from the DNA. The sample lists roughly 140,000 clones, roughly four fifths seen once, with 3.7% in the top ten. This CDR3 has 13 amino acids. Per germline, CDR1 MNHEY and CDR2 SVGAGI. Trimming shortened V by 4 bases and J by 5 bases, and 11 bases separated the two germline ends. The receptor was isolated from an elderly woman with acute or convalescent COVID-19. Material: peripheral blood. The gene calls are TRBV6-5 and TRBJ1-1; no clear D gene. CDR3 nucleotide sequence: TGTGCCAGCAGTTCTTGGGCTTGGACTGAAGCTTTCTTT. The encoded protein is CASSSWAWTEAFF.